Listed here are 7 T cell receptor beta chains from one sample, sequenced in a study of blood T cell repertoires in COVID-19. Measured with immunoSEQ multiplex PCR; TCRdb has only the in-frame clones, and not every one. The table records 35,000 to 55,000 clones, more than 65% of them present only once. Sequenced material: peripheral blood. Receptor source: a woman aged 65 to 85 with acute or convalescent COVID-19.

The chain combines TRBV28 with TRBJ2-1; 7 bases fit TRBD2. Germline assignment: CDR1 MDHEN and CDR2 SYDVKM. The CDR3 length is 14 residues. Trimming cost V 6 bases and J 7 bases; bases outside gene matches: 9. The CDR3 bases are TGTGCCAGCAGGCCAGCGGGAAAGGAAAATGAGCAGTTCTTC. Translated, it gives CASRPAGKENEQFF. Filled out from reference TRBV28 and TRBJ2-1, the complete variable domain reads DVKVTQSSRYLVKRTGEKVFLECVQDMDHENMFWYRQDPGLGLRLIYFSYDVKMKEKGDIPEGYSVSREKKERFSLILESASTNQTSMYLCASRPAGKENEQFFGPGTRLTVL.

In its sample, this clone was seen once. This chain connects TRBV9 to TRBJ1-1, with a possible D match to TRBD1 (5 bases). The CDR3 runs to 12 residues. Trimming left V 4 bases short and J 3 bases short, with 7 bases between. Per the germline V gene, CDR1 is SGDLS and CDR2 is YYNGEE. This CDR3 reads CASSPQDTEAFF. The CDR3 bases are TGTGCCAGCAGCCCACAGGACACTGAAGCTTTCTTT.

This clone appeared a few times. This rearrangement joins TRBV28 to TRBJ1-1; D remains unclear. The V and J ends lost 4 bases and 0 bases respectively, with 9 bases between them. In germline, CDR1 is MDHEN, CDR2 SYDVKM. There are 14 residues in the CDR3. CDR3 bases: TGTGCCAGCAGTTCGGGGTGGGTGAACACTGAAGCTTTCTTT. Its protein is CASSSGWVNTEAFF.

The V and J genes are TRBV6-5 and TRBJ1-5; 7 positions match TRBD1. The J segment lost 1 base and the V segment lost 6 bases, leaving 6 bases of the junction unmatched. Germline loops: CDR1 MNHEY, CDR2 SVGAGI. This CDR3 contains 15 residues. The chain's CDR3 is CASSRTGESNQPQHF. Here the CDR3 DNA reads TGTGCCAGCAGCCGTACAGGGGAAAGCAATCAGCCCCAGCATTTT.

This clone has just one count. The rearrangement joins TRBV19 to TRBJ2-2, with TRBD2 identical over 9 bases. The trim removed 5 bases at V and 8 bases at J, leaving 6 bases unmatched. Germline V gene data show CDR1 as LNHDA and CDR2 as SQIVND (reference sequence). This CDR3 has 14 residues. CDR3 sequence (DNA): TGTGCCAGTAGTCCCCTAGCGGGAACTGGGGAGCTGTTTTTT. This gives the protein CASSPLAGTGELFF.

This chain uses TRBV2 with TRBJ2-3; D remains unclear. The CDR3 has 12 residues. CDR1 and CDR2 from the germline V gene are SNHLY and FYNNEI. V dropped 7 bases and J dropped 2 bases, with 7 bases sitting between them. CDR3 DNA: TGTGCCAGCAAACTTGCCACAGATACGCAGTATTTT. It yields the protein CASKLATDTQYF.

This sequence joins TRBV12-3 or TRBV12-4 and TRBJ1-2; maybe TRBD1 (6 bases). The CDR3 length is 13 residues. Trimming cost V 10 bases and J 3 bases, with 15 bases left between them. The CDR3 coding sequence is TGTGCCACCCGTCCGCAGGGGTACTATGGCTACACCTTC. Translating it yields CATRPQGYYGYTF.